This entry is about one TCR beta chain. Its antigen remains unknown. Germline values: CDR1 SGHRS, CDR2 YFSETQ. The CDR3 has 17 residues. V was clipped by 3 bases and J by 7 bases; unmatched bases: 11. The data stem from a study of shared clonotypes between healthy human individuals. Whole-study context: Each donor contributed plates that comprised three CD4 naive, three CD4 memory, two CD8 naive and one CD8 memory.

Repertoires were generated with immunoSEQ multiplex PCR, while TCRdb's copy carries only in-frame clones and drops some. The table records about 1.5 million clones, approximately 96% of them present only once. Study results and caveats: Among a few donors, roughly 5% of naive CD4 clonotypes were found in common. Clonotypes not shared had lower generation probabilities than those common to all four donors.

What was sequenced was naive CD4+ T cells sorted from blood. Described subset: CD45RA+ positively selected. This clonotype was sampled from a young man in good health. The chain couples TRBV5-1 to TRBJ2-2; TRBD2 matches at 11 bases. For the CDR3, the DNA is TGCGCCAGCAGCTCCTTACTAGCGGGAGATATAGTCGGGGAGCTGTTTTTT. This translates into CASSSLLAGDIVGELFF.